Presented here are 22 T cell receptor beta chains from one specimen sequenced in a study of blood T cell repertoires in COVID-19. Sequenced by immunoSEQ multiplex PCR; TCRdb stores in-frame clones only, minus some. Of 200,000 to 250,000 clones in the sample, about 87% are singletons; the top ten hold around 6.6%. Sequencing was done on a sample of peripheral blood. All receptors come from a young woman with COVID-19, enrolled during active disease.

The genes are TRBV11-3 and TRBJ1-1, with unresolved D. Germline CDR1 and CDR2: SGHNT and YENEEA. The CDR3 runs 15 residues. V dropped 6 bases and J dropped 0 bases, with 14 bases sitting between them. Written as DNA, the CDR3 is TGTGCCAGCAGATTCAGTAACTACATGAACACTGAAGCTTTCTTT. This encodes CASRFSNYMNTEAFF.

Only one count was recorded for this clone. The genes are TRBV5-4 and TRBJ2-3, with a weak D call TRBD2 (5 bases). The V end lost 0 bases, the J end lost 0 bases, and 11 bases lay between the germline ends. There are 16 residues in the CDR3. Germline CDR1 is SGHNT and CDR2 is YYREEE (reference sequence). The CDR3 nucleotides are TGTGCCAGCAGCTTGGCGGGAACCCGTAGCACAGATACGCAGTATTTT. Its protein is CASSLAGTRSTDTQYF.

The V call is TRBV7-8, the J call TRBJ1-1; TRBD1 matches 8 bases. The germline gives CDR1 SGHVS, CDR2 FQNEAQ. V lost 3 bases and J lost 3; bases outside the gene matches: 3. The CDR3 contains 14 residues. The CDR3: CASSLDRVDTEAFF. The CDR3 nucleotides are TGTGCCAGCAGCTTGGACAGGGTAGACACTGAAGCTTTCTTT.

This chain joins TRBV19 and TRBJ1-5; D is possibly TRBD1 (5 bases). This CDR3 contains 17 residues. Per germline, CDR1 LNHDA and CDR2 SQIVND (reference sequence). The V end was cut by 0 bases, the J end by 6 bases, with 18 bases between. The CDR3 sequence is CASSIDGFAGSGQPQHF. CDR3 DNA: TGTGCCAGTAGTATAGACGGGTTTGCAGGGTCGGGTCAGCCCCAGCATTTT.

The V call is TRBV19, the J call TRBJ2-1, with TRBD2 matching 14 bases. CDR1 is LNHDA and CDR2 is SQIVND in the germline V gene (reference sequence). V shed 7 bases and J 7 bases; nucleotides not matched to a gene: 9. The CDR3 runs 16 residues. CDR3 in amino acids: CASTFPGLAGANEQFF. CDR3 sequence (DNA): TGTGCCAGTACCTTCCCGGGACTAGCGGGAGCGAATGAGCAGTTCTTC.

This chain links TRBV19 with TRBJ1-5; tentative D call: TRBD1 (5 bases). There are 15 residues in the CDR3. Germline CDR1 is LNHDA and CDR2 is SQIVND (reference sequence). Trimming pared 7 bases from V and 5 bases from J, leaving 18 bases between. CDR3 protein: CASTNLRQGHQPQHF. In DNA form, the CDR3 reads TGTGCCAGTACCAACCTGAGGCAGGGCCATCAGCCCCAGCATTTT. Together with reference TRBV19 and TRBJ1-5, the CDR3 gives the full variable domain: DGGITQSPKYLFRKEGQNVTLSCEQNLNHDAMYWYRQDPGQGLRLIYYSQIVNDFQKGDIAEGYSVSREKKESFPLTVTSAQKNPTAFYLCASTNLRQGHQPQHFGDGTRLSIL.

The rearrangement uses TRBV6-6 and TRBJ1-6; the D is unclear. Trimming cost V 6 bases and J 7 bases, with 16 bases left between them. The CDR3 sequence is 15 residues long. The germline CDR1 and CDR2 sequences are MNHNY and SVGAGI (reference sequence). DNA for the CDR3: TGTGCCAGCAGCGGGCGGGCAGTGGGAAATTCACCCCTCCACTTT. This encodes CASSGRAVGNSPLHF.

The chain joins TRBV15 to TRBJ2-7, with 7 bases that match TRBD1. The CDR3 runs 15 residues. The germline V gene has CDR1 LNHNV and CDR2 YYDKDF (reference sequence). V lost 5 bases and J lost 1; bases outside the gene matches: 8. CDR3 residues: CATSQRQGLSYEQYF. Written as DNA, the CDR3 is TGTGCCACCAGCCAAAGACAGGGATTGTCCTACGAGCAGTACTTC.

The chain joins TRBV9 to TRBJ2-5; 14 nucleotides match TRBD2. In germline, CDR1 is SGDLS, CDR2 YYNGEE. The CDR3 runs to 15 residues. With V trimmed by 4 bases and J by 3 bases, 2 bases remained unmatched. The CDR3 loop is CASSLTSGREETQYF. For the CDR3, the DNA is TGTGCCAGCAGCTTGACTAGCGGGAGGGAAGAGACCCAGTACTTC. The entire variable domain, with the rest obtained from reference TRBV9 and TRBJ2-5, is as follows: DSGVTQTPKHLITATGQRVTLRCSPRSGDLSVYWYQQSLDQGLQFLIQYYNGEERAKGNILERFSAQQFPDLHSELNLSSLELGDSALYFCASSLTSGREETQYFGPGTRLLVL.

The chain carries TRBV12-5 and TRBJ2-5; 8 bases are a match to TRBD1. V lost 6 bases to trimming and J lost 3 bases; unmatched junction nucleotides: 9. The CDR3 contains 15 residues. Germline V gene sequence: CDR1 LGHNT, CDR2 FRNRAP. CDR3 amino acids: CASGRSTGEEETQYF. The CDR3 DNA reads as TGTGCTAGTGGGCGCTCGACAGGGGAGGAAGAGACCCAGTACTTC.

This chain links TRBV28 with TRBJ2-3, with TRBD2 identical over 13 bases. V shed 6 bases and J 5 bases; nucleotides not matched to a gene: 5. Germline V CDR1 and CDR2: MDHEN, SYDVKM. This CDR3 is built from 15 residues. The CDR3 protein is CASSPLAGGRDTQYF. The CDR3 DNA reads TGTGCCAGCAGCCCACTAGCGGGGGGGCGAGATACGCAGTATTTT.

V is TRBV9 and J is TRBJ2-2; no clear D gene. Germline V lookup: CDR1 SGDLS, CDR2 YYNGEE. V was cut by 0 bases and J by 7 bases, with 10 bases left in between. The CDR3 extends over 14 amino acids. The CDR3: CASSVVQGGGELFF. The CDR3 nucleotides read TGTGCCAGCAGCGTAGTTCAAGGCGGCGGGGAGCTGTTTTTT.

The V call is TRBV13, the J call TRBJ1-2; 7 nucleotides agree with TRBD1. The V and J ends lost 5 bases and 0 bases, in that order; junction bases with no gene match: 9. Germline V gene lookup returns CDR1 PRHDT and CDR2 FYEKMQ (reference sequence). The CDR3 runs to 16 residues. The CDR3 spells CASSGGGRGANYGYTF. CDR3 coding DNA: TGTGCCAGCAGCGGAGGGGGCCGTGGAGCTAACTATGGCTACACCTTC.

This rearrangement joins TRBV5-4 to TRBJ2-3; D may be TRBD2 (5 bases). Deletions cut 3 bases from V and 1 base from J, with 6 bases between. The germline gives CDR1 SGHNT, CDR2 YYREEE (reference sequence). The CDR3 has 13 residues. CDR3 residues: CASSWRGTDTQYF. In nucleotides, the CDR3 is TGTGCCAGCAGCTGGCGGGGCACAGATACGCAGTATTTT.

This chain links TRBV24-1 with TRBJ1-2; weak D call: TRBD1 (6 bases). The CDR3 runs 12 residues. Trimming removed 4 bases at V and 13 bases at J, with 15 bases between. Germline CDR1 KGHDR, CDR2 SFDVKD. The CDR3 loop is CATSDPTGPFTF. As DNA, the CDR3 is TGTGCCACCAGTGACCCGACAGGCCCCTTCACCTTC.

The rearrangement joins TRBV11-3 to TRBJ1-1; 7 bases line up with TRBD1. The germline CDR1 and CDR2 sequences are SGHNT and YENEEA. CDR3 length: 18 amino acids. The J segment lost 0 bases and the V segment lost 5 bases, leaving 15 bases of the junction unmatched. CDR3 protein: CASSPSRDSRLMNTEAFF. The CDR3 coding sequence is TGTGCCAGCAGCCCATCCCGGGACAGCCGACTCATGAACACTGAAGCTTTCTTT.

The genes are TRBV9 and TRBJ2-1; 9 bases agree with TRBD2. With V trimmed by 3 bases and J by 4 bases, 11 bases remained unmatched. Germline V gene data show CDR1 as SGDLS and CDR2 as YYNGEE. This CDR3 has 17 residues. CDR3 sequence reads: CASSGKPGLAIYNEQFF. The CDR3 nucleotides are TGTGCCAGCAGCGGAAAGCCGGGACTAGCTATATACAATGAGCAGTTCTTC.

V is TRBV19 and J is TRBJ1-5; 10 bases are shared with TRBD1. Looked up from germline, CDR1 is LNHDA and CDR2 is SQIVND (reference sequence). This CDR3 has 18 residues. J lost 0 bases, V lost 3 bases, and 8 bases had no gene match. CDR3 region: CASSMETGGLDSNQPQHF. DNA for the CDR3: TGTGCCAGTAGTATGGAGACAGGGGGCCTTGATAGCAATCAGCCCCAGCATTTT.

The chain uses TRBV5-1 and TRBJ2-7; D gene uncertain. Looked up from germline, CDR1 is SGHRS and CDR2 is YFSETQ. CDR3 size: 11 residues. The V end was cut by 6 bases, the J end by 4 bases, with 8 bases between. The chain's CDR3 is CASTDGYEQYF. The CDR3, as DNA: TGCGCCAGCACAGATGGTTACGAGCAGTACTTC.

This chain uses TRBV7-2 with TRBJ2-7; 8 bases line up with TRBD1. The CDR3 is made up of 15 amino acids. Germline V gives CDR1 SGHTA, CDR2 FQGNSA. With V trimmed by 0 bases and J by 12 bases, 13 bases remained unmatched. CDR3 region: CASSLAGQDPRGLYF. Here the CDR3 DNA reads TGTGCCAGCAGCTTAGCGGGACAGGACCCCAGGGGGCTGTACTTC.

CDR3: CASSPLRGGRVSYNEQFF. The DNA for the CDR3 is TGTGCCAGCAGCCCCCTCCGGGGCGGGAGGGTGTCCTACAATGAGCAGTTCTTC. This chain joins TRBV11-2 and TRBJ2-1; TRBD2 aligns across 9 bases. The V gene's germline CDR1 is SGHAT and CDR2 FQNNGV. The CDR3 extends over 18 amino acids. The V gene end was trimmed by 5 bases and the J gene end by 1 base; junction bases not matched to a gene: 12.

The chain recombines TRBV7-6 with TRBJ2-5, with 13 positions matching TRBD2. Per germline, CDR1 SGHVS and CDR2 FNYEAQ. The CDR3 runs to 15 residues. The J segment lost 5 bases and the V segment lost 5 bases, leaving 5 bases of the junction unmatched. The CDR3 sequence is CASSLGTSGEETQYF. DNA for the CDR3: TGTGCCAGCAGCCTTGGGACTAGCGGGGAGGAGACCCAGTACTTC.